This T cell receptor (beta chain) was sequenced during a study of T cell responses to AZD1222 COVID-19 vaccine. On the study more broadly: Whether given at about 4 or about 12 weeks, second doses were pooled.

The study's findings and limits: Regions 160-218 and 743-854 dominated among vaccine-associated CD4 TCRs spanning spike. Donors skewed white British and female; clonal diversity was possibly underestimated. Spike-specific TCR breadth and depth were elevated following two AZD1222 doses.

With regard to this clone: Its target is unknown.

CDR1 and CDR2 from the germline V gene are KGHDR and SFDVKD. The CDR3 sequence is 14 residues long. V was pared by 4 bases and J by 3 bases, with 10 bases between. The data were produced by immunoSEQ multiplex PCR, yet TCRdb's version contains in-frame clones alone and is incomplete. The top ten hold less than 2.5% of the sample, which has under 200,000 clones, over 80% seen once. The clonotype was recovered from an adult in good health. Specimen: peripheral blood, collected on day 0 of AZD1222 vaccination. The J gene is TRBJ2-3, the V gene TRBV24-1; D assignment may be TRBD1 or TRBD2 (5 bases each). This CDR3 reads CATSESGRTDTQYF. CDR3 bases: TGTGCCACCAGTGAGTCGGGACGGACAGATACGCAGTATTTT.